There are a few counts of the clone carrying this TCR beta chain. Its target is unknown. This specimen comes from a study of CD8 T cells in ankylosing spondylitis. Study-wide results and caveats: Within matched ankylosing spondylitis synovial fluid, disease-linked clones were reportedly significantly enriched. Blood of patients with ankylosing spondylitis appeared to be characterized by a TCR beta motif of several highly homologous variants.

V was shortened by 7 bases and J by 3 bases, with 6 bases between the two germline ends. The CDR3 length is 12 residues. Scientists made TCR beta libraries using quantitative 5'-RACE with molecular barcodes. TCRdb ran MiXCR on the 5' RACE reads and lists one entry per CDR3 protein. The sample carries about 190,000 distinct CDR3 sequences, under 15% recorded once. This sequence joins TRBV12-3 or TRBV12-4 and TRBJ2-2; D gene uncertain. The receptor was derived from a female donor with ankylosing spondylitis or in good health (not recorded which). The sequenced sample consisted of blood, either unsorted or a sorted T cell fraction (not recorded which). The CDR3 is CASTSDTGELFF. As DNA, the CDR3 is TGTGCCAGCACGAGTGACACCGGGGAGCTGTTTTTT.